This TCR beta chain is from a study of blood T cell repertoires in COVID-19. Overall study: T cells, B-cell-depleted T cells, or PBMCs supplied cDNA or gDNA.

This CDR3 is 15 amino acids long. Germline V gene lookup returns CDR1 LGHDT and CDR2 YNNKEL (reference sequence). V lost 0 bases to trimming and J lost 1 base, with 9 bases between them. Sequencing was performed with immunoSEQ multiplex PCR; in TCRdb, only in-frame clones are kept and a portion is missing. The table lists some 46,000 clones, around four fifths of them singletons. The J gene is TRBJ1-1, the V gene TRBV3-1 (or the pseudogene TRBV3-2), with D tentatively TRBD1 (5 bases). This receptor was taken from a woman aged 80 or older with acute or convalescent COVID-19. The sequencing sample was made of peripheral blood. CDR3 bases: TGTGCCAGCAGCCAAGATTGGGGCACGAACACTGAAGCTTTCTTT. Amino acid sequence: CASSQDWGTNTEAFF.